The 12 T cell receptor beta chains presented below share a single source sample, sequenced in a study of cytomegalovirus exposure and HLA in healthy donors. 13 Jbeta primers and 60 Vbeta primers were used for the PCR. TCRdb's table, derived via immunoSEQ multiplex PCR, lists solely in-frame clones and lacks some. The table has 150,000 to 200,000 clones, 75% to 80% seen once. The sample consisted of PBMCs. These receptors were taken from a woman aged 25 to 45 in good health and CMV-seropositive.

The chain carries TRBV4-1 and TRBJ1-1, with a possible D match to TRBD1 (5 bases). V was shortened by 4 bases and J by 3 bases, with 21 bases between the two germline ends. Germline assignment: CDR1 MGHRA and CDR2 YSYEKL. The CDR3 consists of 17 residues. The DNA for the CDR3 is TGCGCCAGCAGCCCCCACCTGTTCAGGGAGCGGGACACTGAAGCTTTCTTT. Translating gives CASSPHLFRERDTEAFF.

The V and J genes are TRBV19 and TRBJ2-1; TRBD2 matches 9 bases. CDR1 LNHDA and CDR2 SQIVND come from the germline V gene (reference sequence). J lost 6 bases, V lost 6 bases, and 18 bases had no gene match. The CDR3 loop spans 18 amino acids. The CDR3 loop reads CASSPRGLSGGGANEQFF. CDR3 coding DNA: TGTGCCAGTAGCCCCAGGGGATTGAGCGGCGGGGGGGCCAATGAGCAGTTCTTC.

The chain links TRBV2 to TRBJ1-1; perhaps TRBD1 as D (5 bases). The CDR3 sequence is 12 residues long. The germline V gene encodes CDR1 SNHLY and CDR2 FYNNEI. The ends were cut back, 7 bases at V and 5 bases at J, with 11 bases in the middle. CDR3 DNA: TGTGCCAGCATGATGGGGGGAACTGAAGCTTTCTTT. Protein product: CASMMGGTEAFF.

This rearrangement joins TRBV7-9 to TRBJ1-2; no firm D call. Germline lookup yields CDR1 SEHNR and CDR2 FQNEAQ (reference sequence). Trimming stripped 3 bases from V and 2 bases from J, with 10 bases between. The CDR3 extends over 14 amino acids. The CDR3 reads CASSLVQLNYGYTF. The CDR3 bases are TGTGCCAGCAGCTTGGTACAGTTAAACTATGGCTACACCTTC. The entire variable domain, with the rest obtained from reference TRBV7-9 and TRBJ1-2, is as follows: DTGVSQNPRHKITKRGQNVTFRCDPISEHNRLYWYRQTLGQGPEFLTYFQNEAQLEKSRLLSDRFSAERPKGSFSTLEIQRTEQGDSAMYLCASSLVQLNYGYTFGSGTRLTVV.

This rearrangement joins TRBV27 to TRBJ1-6; D is unresolved. CDR1 and CDR2 (germline): MNHEY, SMNVEV (reference sequence). This CDR3 comprises 14 residues. Trimming cost V 3 bases and J 15 bases, with 18 bases left between them. The CDR3 protein is CASSFQVEAGDLHF. Here the CDR3 DNA reads TGTGCCAGCAGTTTCCAGGTCGAGGCCGGGGACCTCCACTTT.

The chain recombines TRBV19 with TRBJ2-7; 9 nucleotides line up with TRBD1. After removal of 2 bases from V and 4 bases from J, the junction contained 6 bases not matched to a gene. Germline V gives CDR1 LNHDA, CDR2 SQIVND (reference sequence). This CDR3 spans 15 amino acids. CDR3 amino acids: CASSITGQGRYEQYF. DNA of the CDR3: TGTGCCAGTAGTATAACGGGACAGGGTAGGTACGAGCAGTACTTC.

The chain joins TRBV27 to TRBJ1-2, with a weak D call TRBD1 (6 bases). The length of the CDR3 is 12 residues. Deletions cut 6 bases from V and 4 bases from J, with 9 bases between. The germline gives CDR1 MNHEY, CDR2 SMNVEV (reference sequence). In nucleotides, the CDR3 is TGTGCCAGCAGCCAACAGGGCTATGGCTACACCTTC. Its translation is CASSQQGYGYTF.

This clone was observed once. This chain connects TRBV13 to TRBJ1-5, with unresolved D. Deletions cut 3 bases from V and 4 bases from J, with 7 bases between. CDR1 is PRHDT, CDR2 FYEKMQ, per germline (reference sequence). This CDR3 is built from 13 residues. The CDR3 reads CASSFGANQPQHF. Here the CDR3 DNA reads TGTGCCAGCAGCTTCGGAGCGAATCAGCCCCAGCATTTT.

This sequence joins TRBV7-2 and TRBJ2-5; a possible D gene is TRBD2 (5 bases). This CDR3 has 14 residues. The germline V gene has CDR1 SGHTA and CDR2 FQGNSA. The V end lost 3 bases, the J end lost 5 bases, and 13 bases lay between the germline ends. CDR3 coding DNA: TGTGCCAGCAGCTTGGGCGGCGGGCTTGAGACCCAGTACTTC. This gives the protein CASSLGGGLETQYF.

The chain uses TRBV7-8 and TRBJ2-1, with 7 positions matching TRBD1. CDR1 SGHVS and CDR2 FQNEAQ come from the germline V gene. Trimming cost V 0 bases and J 6 bases; bases outside gene matches: 5. This CDR3 contains 15 residues. The chain's CDR3 is CASSLAPTGTNEQFF. CDR3 coding DNA: TGTGCCAGCAGCTTAGCTCCGACAGGGACCAATGAGCAGTTCTTC.

The chain joins TRBV10-1 to TRBJ2-3; no firm D call. This CDR3 has 15 amino acids. Germline-derived CDR1 and CDR2 are WNHNN and SYGVQD (reference sequence). V dropped 3 bases and J dropped 6 bases, with 16 bases sitting between them. The CDR3 coding sequence is TGCGCCAGCAGTGAATCGGCAGGATATCAGGATACGCAGTATTTT. This sequence encodes CASSESAGYQDTQYF.

The rearrangement joins TRBV4-3 to TRBJ1-2, with 7 bases fitting TRBD1. Trimming cost V 1 base and J 4 bases; bases outside gene matches: 9. Per the germline V gene, CDR1 is LGHNA and CDR2 is YSLEER. This CDR3 comprises 16 residues. CDR3 coding DNA: TGCGCCAGCAGCCAAGTTCCTGGCGGGACAGCCTATGGCTACACCTTC. Its protein product is CASSQVPGGTAYGYTF.